The 27 T cell receptor beta chains presented below share a single source sample, sequenced in a study of blood T cell repertoires in COVID-19. TCRdb's table, derived via immunoSEQ multiplex PCR, lists solely in-frame clones and lacks some. The profile covers about 24,000 clones, with about four fifths appearing a single time and less than 8.5% taken by the ten largest. What was sequenced was peripheral blood. These receptors were obtained from a man aged 50-60 years with COVID-19, enrolled during active disease.

The V gene is TRBV5-1, the J gene TRBJ2-1; TRBD1 matches at 9 bases. Looked up from germline, CDR1 is SGHRS and CDR2 is YFSETQ. The CDR3 is 15 amino acids. V lost 3 bases, J lost 7 bases, and 8 bases stayed unmatched. This CDR3 is CASSSETGGWNEQFF. Written as DNA, the CDR3 is TGCGCCAGCAGCTCCGAGACAGGGGGTTGGAATGAGCAGTTCTTC.

The table lists this clone with a few counts. V gene TRBV9 combines with J gene TRBJ1-2, with 12 positions matching TRBD1. Unmatched junction bases numbered 5, after V lost 4 bases and J lost 4 bases. CDR3 length: 15 residues. Per the germline V gene, CDR1 is SGDLS and CDR2 is YYNGEE. The CDR3: CASSPGTGGLYGYTF. The CDR3 DNA reads as TGTGCCAGCAGCCCGGGGACAGGGGGCCTCTATGGCTACACCTTC.

The CDR3 nucleotides read TGTGCCAGCAGTTTCGCCGGGGAGCTGTTTTTT. Translation gives CASSFAGELFF. The V call is TRBV5-5, the J call TRBJ2-2, with no clear D. CDR3 length equals 11 residues. CDR1 is SGHKS and CDR2 is YYEKEE in the germline V gene (reference sequence). With 5 bases removed from V and 6 bases from J, the gap between germline ends came to 5 bases.

The V call is TRBV19, the J call TRBJ2-7; maybe TRBD1 (6 bases). Germline-derived CDR1 and CDR2 are LNHDA and SQIVND (reference sequence). Trimming removed 4 bases from V and 0 bases from J, with 10 bases in between. This CDR3 is 14 amino acids long. The chain's CDR3 is CASSTTGNSYEQYF. Written as DNA, the CDR3 is TGTGCCAGTAGTACGACAGGAAACTCCTACGAGCAGTACTTC.

V is TRBV5-1 and J is TRBJ1-6, with D maybe TRBD1 (5 bases). This CDR3 is built from 15 residues. Deletions cut 0 bases from V and 9 bases from J, with 13 bases between. Germline V gene lookup returns CDR1 SGHRS and CDR2 YFSETQ. CDR3 sequence: CASSLERGTGSPLHF. The CDR3 nucleotides are TGCGCCAGCAGCTTGGAACGGGGGACGGGTTCACCCCTCCACTTT.

This clone was seen once. This sequence joins TRBV28 and TRBJ2-5; TRBD2 is a possible D gene (6 bases). The V end lost 6 bases, the J end lost 3 bases, and 14 bases lay between the germline ends. The CDR3 spans 14 residues. CDR1 is MDHEN, CDR2 SYDVKM, per germline. This chain's CDR3 is CASSPRGGEETQYF. DNA for the CDR3: TGTGCCAGCAGCCCTCGGGGCGGGGAAGAGACCCAGTACTTC.

This clone was recorded only once. The chain links TRBV19 to TRBJ2-3; 13 bases align to TRBD2. CDR1 is LNHDA and CDR2 is SQIVND in the germline V gene (reference sequence). V was clipped by 4 bases and J by 3 bases; unmatched bases: 1. The CDR3 length is 15 residues. CDR3 region: CASSRTSGRTDTQYF. The CDR3 nucleotides are TGTGCCAGTAGTAGGACTAGCGGGAGAACAGATACGCAGTATTTT.

The chain links TRBV30 to TRBJ2-7, with D possibly TRBD1 on 5 matching bases. This CDR3 region has 13 residues. V was clipped by 6 bases and J by 7 bases, with 19 bases between them. Germline CDR1 reads GTSNPN; CDR2 reads SVGIG (reference sequence). CDR3: CACHQGAGREQYF. CDR3 DNA: TGTGCCTGCCACCAGGGTGCAGGGCGGGAGCAGTACTTC.

This clone was recorded a few times. J is TRBJ2-2 and V is TRBV4-2; 9 bases are a match to TRBD2. V trimming: 3 bases; J trimming: 6 bases; junction bases outside the gene matches: 5. Germline CDR1 is LGHNA and CDR2 is YNFKEQ. This CDR3 has 15 amino acids. The CDR3 DNA is TGTGCCAGCAGCCAGGAAGCGGGGGGCGCCGGGGAGCTGTTTTTT. Protein sequence: CASSQEAGGAGELFF.

J is TRBJ2-1 and V is TRBV11-3, with D perhaps matching TRBD2 (5 bases). The CDR3 runs 16 residues. With 5 bases removed from V and 0 bases from J, the gap between germline ends came to 14 bases. Germline V gene lookup returns CDR1 SGHNT and CDR2 YENEEA. This chain's CDR3 is CASSPRVGLSYNEQFF. The CDR3 DNA reads TGTGCCAGCAGCCCGCGGGTAGGCCTCTCCTACAATGAGCAGTTCTTC.

This sequence joins TRBV5-1 and TRBJ2-3, with 11 bases lining up with TRBD2. Germline V gives CDR1 SGHRS, CDR2 YFSETQ. This CDR3 has 19 residues. The V gene end was trimmed by 7 bases and the J gene end by 1 base; junction bases not matched to a gene: 17. In DNA, the CDR3 is TGCGCCAGCTGCGGGGGTGGGCTAGCGGGGGGTCCCCGCACAGATACGCAGTATTTT. Its translation: CASCGGGLAGGPRTDTQYF.

The V gene is TRBV2, the J gene TRBJ1-3, with a possible D match to TRBD1 (5 bases). Trimming took off 7 bases at V and 0 bases at J, with 10 bases between the two ends. Germline V gives CDR1 SNHLY, CDR2 FYNNEI. The CDR3 contains 14 residues. The CDR3, as DNA: TGTGCCAGCAAACAGACAGCCTCTGGAAACACCATATATTTT. Its protein is CASKQTASGNTIYF.

The J gene is TRBJ2-7, the V gene TRBV7-2; the match to TRBD1 covers 12 bases. This CDR3 spans 16 amino acids. The ends lost 0 bases at V and 4 bases at J; junction bases unmatched: 4. Germline V gives CDR1 SGHTA, CDR2 FQGNSA. DNA for the CDR3: TGTGCCAGCAGCTTAGCGGGGACAGGGGGCCAGTACGAGCAGTACTTC. It is translated as CASSLAGTGGQYEQYF.

The V and J genes are TRBV5-8 and TRBJ2-7; 10 positions agree with TRBD1. The trim removed 9 bases at V and 2 bases at J, leaving 5 bases unmatched. Per germline, CDR1 SGHTS and CDR2 YDEGEE. The CDR3 length is 13 residues. CDR3 region: CATRGTGAYEQYF. CDR3 DNA: TGTGCCACACGGGGGACAGGGGCCTACGAGCAGTACTTC.

This chain links TRBV5-1 with TRBJ2-7, with D possibly matching TRBD2 (5 bases). The CDR3 contains 12 residues. Trimming took 4 bases from V and 0 from J, leaving 5 bases between them. Looked up from germline, CDR1 is SGHRS and CDR2 is YFSETQ. CDR3 region: CASSRDSYEQYF. The CDR3 region has the DNA TGCGCCAGCAGCCGGGACTCCTACGAGCAGTACTTC.

The chain has TRBV29-1 and TRBJ2-1; 8 bases fit TRBD2. This CDR3 spans 15 amino acids. Germline values: CDR1 SQVTM, CDR2 ANQGSEA. The V and J ends lost 1 base and 4 bases, in that order; junction bases with no gene match: 6. CDR3 amino acids: CSVEGGREGYNEQFF. DNA for the CDR3: TGCAGCGTTGAAGGAGGTCGGGAGGGATACAATGAGCAGTTCTTC.

The chain combines TRBV11-2 with TRBJ2-1; perhaps TRBD2 as D (6 bases). Trimming cost V 0 bases and J 16 bases, with 13 bases left between them. In germline, CDR1 is SGHAT, CDR2 FQNNGV. This CDR3 comprises 12 residues. The CDR3 nucleotides read TGTGCCAGCAGCTTAGACCGGGACTCCCCTTTCTTC. Its protein product is CASSLDRDSPFF.

J is TRBJ1-2 and V is TRBV6-5, with 7 bases lining up with TRBD1. J lost 5 bases, V lost 4 bases, and 4 bases had no gene match. The CDR3 is made up of 13 amino acids. Germline values: CDR1 MNHEY, CDR2 SVGAGI. CDR3 nucleotide sequence: TGTGCCAGCAGTTGGGACAGCTTATATGGCTACACCTTC. Translating it yields CASSWDSLYGYTF.

The table lists this clone with a few counts. This chain connects TRBV29-1 to TRBJ2-2, with a possible D match to TRBD2 (6 bases). V lost 4 bases and J 9 bases, leaving 18 bases between the germline ends. Germline CDR1 SQVTM, CDR2 ANQGSEA. The CDR3 spans 14 residues. The CDR3 protein is CSVARDSPARELFF. CDR3 DNA: TGCAGCGTTGCCCGGGACTCCCCGGCGCGGGAGCTGTTTTTT.

The rearrangement links TRBV7-9 to TRBJ2-1; 11 bases align to TRBD2. V was clipped by 4 bases and J by 2 bases; unmatched bases: 4. The CDR3 extends over 16 amino acids. Germline CDR1 SEHNR, CDR2 FQNEAQ (reference sequence). CDR3 residues: CASSSETSGAYNEQFF. As DNA, the CDR3 is TGTGCCAGCAGCTCCGAGACTAGCGGGGCCTACAATGAGCAGTTCTTC.

The gene calls are TRBV3-1 (or the pseudogene TRBV3-2) and TRBJ2-7, with D possibly being TRBD2 (5 bases). The V and J ends lost 5 bases and 2 bases respectively, with 10 bases between them. Germline CDR1 and CDR2: LGHDT and YNNKEL (reference sequence). The CDR3 sequence is 13 residues long. The CDR3 is CASSVRGTYEQYF. The CDR3 region has the DNA TGTGCCAGCAGCGTTCGGGGTACCTACGAGCAGTACTTC.

This clone was seen only a few times. The V call is TRBV5-1, the J call TRBJ1-1; the D is unclear. Per the germline V gene, CDR1 is SGHRS and CDR2 is YFSETQ. The ends were cut back, 1 base at V and 3 bases at J, with 10 bases in the middle. The CDR3 consists of 14 residues. The CDR3 DNA sequence: TGCGCCAGCAGCTTGCTGACGGCGGACACTGAAGCTTTCTTT. This codes for CASSLLTADTEAFF.

The chain recombines TRBV7-3 with TRBJ1-1; D unresolved. Germline CDR1 reads SGHTA; CDR2 reads FQGTGA. The length of the CDR3 is 13 residues. The V end lost 3 bases, the J end lost 0 bases, and 5 bases lay between the germline ends. CDR3 in DNA: TGTGCCAGCAGCTTTACAGTGAACACTGAAGCTTTCTTT. Its translation is CASSFTVNTEAFF.

This chain links TRBV24-1 with TRBJ2-5, with D possibly being TRBD2 (6 bases). Trimming left V 3 bases short and J 3 bases short, with 10 bases between. Looked up from germline, CDR1 is KGHDR and CDR2 is SFDVKD. This CDR3 spans 14 amino acids. CDR3 amino acids: CATSDRTGEETQYF. DNA of the CDR3: TGTGCCACCAGTGATCGGACGGGAGAAGAGACCCAGTACTTC.

This clone was detected a few times. This chain joins TRBV5-5 and TRBJ2-5; possibly TRBD2 for D (6 bases). Germline CDR1 and CDR2: SGHKS and YYEKEE (reference sequence). V was cut by 6 bases and J by 5 bases, with 14 bases left in between. The CDR3 totals 13 residues. CDR3 sequence reads: CASKLWDLETQYF. The CDR3 coding sequence is TGTGCCAGCAAGCTTTGGGACTTGGAGACCCAGTACTTC.

The V gene is TRBV2, the J gene TRBJ2-7; possibly TRBD1 for D (6 bases). This CDR3 region has 13 residues. The V end lost 10 bases, the J end lost 2 bases, and 15 bases lay between the germline ends. CDR1 SNHLY and CDR2 FYNNEI come from the germline V gene. The CDR3 DNA reads as TGTGCCACCACGAACAGGGCCCCCTACGAGCAGTACTTC. Translated, it gives CATTNRAPYEQYF.

This chain uses TRBV19 with TRBJ1-5; perhaps TRBD1 as D (6 bases). Germline V gene data show CDR1 as LNHDA and CDR2 as SQIVND (reference sequence). Trimming removed 1 base from V and 2 bases from J, with 9 bases in between. This CDR3 has 15 residues. The CDR3 nucleotides read TGTGCCAGTAGTATAGCGGGGGGCGGCAATCAGCCCCAGCATTTT. As protein: CASSIAGGGNQPQHF.